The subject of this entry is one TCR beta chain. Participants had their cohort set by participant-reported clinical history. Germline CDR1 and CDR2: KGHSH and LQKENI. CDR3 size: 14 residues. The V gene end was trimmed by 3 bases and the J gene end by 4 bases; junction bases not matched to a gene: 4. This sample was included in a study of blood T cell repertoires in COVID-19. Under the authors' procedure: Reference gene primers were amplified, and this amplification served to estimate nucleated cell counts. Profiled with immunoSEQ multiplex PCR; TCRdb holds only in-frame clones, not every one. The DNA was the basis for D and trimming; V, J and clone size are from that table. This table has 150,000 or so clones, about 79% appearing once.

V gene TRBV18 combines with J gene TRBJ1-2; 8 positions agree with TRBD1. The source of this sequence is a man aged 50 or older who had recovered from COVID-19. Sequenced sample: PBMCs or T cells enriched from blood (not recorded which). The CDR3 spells CASSPDRDSYGYTF. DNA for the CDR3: TGTGCCAGCTCACCGGACAGGGACAGCTATGGCTACACCTTC.